This is a list of T cell receptor beta chains from one sample in a study of T cells in localized non-small cell lung cancer. Libraries were prepared by immunoSEQ multiplex PCR; TCRdb keeps only in-frame clonotypes and omits some of them. Of some 2,000 clones detected, 25% appear once; the ten largest clones hold roughly 16%. Specimen: normal lung tissue next to the tumor, collected before any cancer treatment. The receptors derive from a female donor over 55 with stage III squamous cell lung carcinoma. CDR3s include the opening cysteine and the closing phenylalanine or tryptophan. The D gene is left open where the match is weak. Size tells how often a clone was seen (once, few, many) or the class of an expanded clone, and some rows leave it out.

D gene | clone size | J gene | V gene | CDR3 DNA | CDR3 protein
. | few | TRBJ1-2 | TRBV6-8 | TGTGCCAGCAGTTACGAGAAGGGGCTCGGCTACACCTTC | CASSYEKGLGYTF
TRBD2 | . | TRBJ2-4 | TRBV19 | TGTGCCAGTAGTAAGCCGGGGGGGCAGGCCAAAAACATTCAGTACTTC | CASSKPGGQAKNIQYF
TRBD2 | . | TRBJ2-4 | TRBV5-1 | TGCGCCAGCAGCTTGGCCCTAGCGGGAGGGGTGGATAACATTCAGTACTTC | CASSLALAGGVDNIQYF
. | . | TRBJ1-5 | TRBV14 | TGTGCCAGCAGCCAATCCAGGGATCAGCCCCAGCATTTT | CASSQSRDQPQHF
TRBD2 | . | TRBJ2-1 | TRBV7-6 | TGTGCCAGCAGCTTAGCGGATCTAGCGGGCAGCTCCTACAATGAGCAGTTCTTC | CASSLADLAGSSYNEQFF
TRBD1 | . | TRBJ1-5 | TRBV11-3 | TGTGCCAGCAGCCGGGACAGGGGTTGGGATAGCAATCAGCCCCAGCATTTT | CASSRDRGWDSNQPQHF
. | . | TRBJ2-3 | TRBV19 | TGTGCCAGTAGTATCCCTCCACGGGGAGGACGGTACGATACGCAGTATTTT | CASSIPPRGGRYDTQYF
. | medium-sized | TRBJ2-7 | TRBV11-3 | TGTGCCAGCAGCCGTTTGGGCCTAACCTACGAGCAGTACTTC | CASSRLGLTYEQYF
TRBD1 | . | TRBJ1-2 | TRBV11-3 | TGTGCCAGCAGCTTAGACGGGACAGGGGTTAATGGCTACACCTTC | CASSLDGTGVNGYTF
TRBD1 | medium-sized | TRBJ2-2 | TRBV11-3 | TGTGCCAGCAGCTTAGAAGGGACAGGGGTTACCGGGGAGCTGTTTTTT | CASSLEGTGVTGELFF
TRBD1 | . | TRBJ1-2 | TRBV11-3 | TGTGCCAGCAGCCTCCGGGACAGGGGAACCCCTAACTATGGCTACACCTTC | CASSLRDRGTPNYGYTF
. | . | TRBJ2-1 | TRBV11-3 | TGTGCCAGCAGCTTCCCGGACTTAGCATACAATGAGCAGTTCTTC | CASSFPDLAYNEQFF
. | medium-sized | TRBJ1-1 | TRBV6-8 | TGTGCCAGCAGCCCCCTCCGGGGAGGGGACACTGAAGCTTTCTTT | CASSPLRGGDTEAFF
TRBD1 | . | TRBJ2-2 | TRBV25-1 | TGTGCCAGCAGTGAACTCGACAGGGACACCGGGGAGCTGTTTTTT | CASSELDRDTGELFF
. | . | TRBJ1-2 | TRBV11-3 | TGTGCCAGCAGCTTGACAAACTTGGTGGAGTATGGCTACACCTTC | CASSLTNLVEYGYTF
TRBD2 | medium-sized | TRBJ2-1 | TRBV6-8 | TGTGCCAGCAGACTTCGACTAGCGGGATCCTACAATGAGCAGTTCTTC | CASRLRLAGSYNEQFF
TRBD1 | . | TRBJ2-1 | TRBV5-1 | TGCGCCAGCAGCTTAACGGGACAGACCTACAATGAGCAGTTCTTC | CASSLTGQTYNEQFF
TRBD1 | few | TRBJ2-3 | TRBV6-8 | TGTGCCAGCAGCTCCCGGACAGGCCACACAGATACGCAGTATTTT | CASSSRTGHTDTQYF
TRBD1 | . | TRBJ2-2 | TRBV18 | TGTGCCAGCTCACCAACAGGACAGGGGAGCACCGGGGAGCTGTTTTTT | CASSPTGQGSTGELFF
TRBD1 | few | TRBJ1-6 | TRBV28 | TGTGCCAGCAGTTCCCCGGGACAGGGGAGTGCACCCCTCCACTTT | CASSSPGQGSAPLHF
. | . | TRBJ1-2 | TRBV28 | TGTGCCGGGGGAGGGAATTCTATCGGCTACACCTTC | CAGGGNSIGYTF
. | . | TRBJ2-2 | TRBV28 | TGTGCCAGCACTCCTCAGGGGCCGTACACCGGGGAGCTGTTTTTT | CASTPQGPYTGELFF
TRBD2 | few | TRBJ2-1 | TRBV11-3 | TGTGCCAGCAGCTCCGCGTGGACTAGCGGGCCCAGACCATTCTTC | CASSSAWTSGPRPFF
. | . | TRBJ2-7 | TRBV18 | TGTGCCAGCTCAGGCGGGAATTCCTACGAGCAGTACTTC | CASSGGNSYEQYF
. | . | TRBJ2-5 | TRBV9 | TGTGCCAGCAGTTACCGCCTACAAGAGACCCAGTACTTC | CASSYRLQETQYF
TRBD1 | medium-sized | TRBJ2-7 | TRBV6-8 | TGTGCCAGCAGTCCAGGGACAGGGTTCATCAGTGGCGACGAGCAGTACTTC | CASSPGTGFISGDEQYF
. | . | TRBJ1-5 | TRBV19 | TGTGCCAGTAGTATCTCCGACAGGTATAATCAGCCCCAGCATTTT | CASSISDRYNQPQHF
. | . | TRBJ1-1 | TRBV29-1 | TGCAGCGTCCCCACCGGGAACACTGAAGCTTTCTTT | CSVPTGNTEAFF
. | large | TRBJ1-4 | TRBV6-8 | TGTGCCAGCAGTTACACGTTACCAGGGGCGGCTAATGAAAAACTGTTTTTT | CASSYTLPGAANEKLFF
TRBD1 | . | TRBJ2-2 | TRBV11-3 | TGTGCCAGCAGCCTGAGGACAGGGTTGGGGACCGGGGAGCTGTTTTTT | CASSLRTGLGTGELFF
. | . | TRBJ1-1 | TRBV19 | TGTGCCAGTAGTATCCTGACAGGCTCCGGTGGTGAAGCTTTCTTT | CASSILTGSGGEAFF
TRBD2 | . | TRBJ2-1 | TRBV18 | TGTGCCAGCTCTCCTCGGACTAGCGGCTACAATGAGCAGTTCTTC | CASSPRTSGYNEQFF
. | . | TRBJ2-6 | TRBV11-3 | TGTGCCAGCAGCCCAGACGGGGGGCGAGGTAGTATCGCTGGGGCCAACGTCCTGACTTTC | CASSPDGGRGSIAGANVLTF
. | . | TRBJ1-5 | TRBV11-3 | TGTGCCAGCAGCTCCCACAGGGCAGGCAATCAGCCCCAGCATTTT | CASSSHRAGNQPQHF
TRBD2 | few | TRBJ2-1 | TRBV6-8 | TGTGCCAGCAGTGACTCGAGGGGAAGCGGGAGGGGCGATGAGCAGTTCTTC | CASSDSRGSGRGDEQFF
. | . | TRBJ1-5 | TRBV9 | TGTGCCAGCAGTGAAGGAAGCGCCCTAAGGCCCCAGCATTTT | CASSEGSALRPQHF
. | . | TRBJ2-3 | TRBV9 | TGTGCCAGCAGCGCCCAATCAGATACGCAGTATTTT | CASSAQSDTQYF
. | . | TRBJ1-5 | TRBV6-8 | TGTGCCAGCAGTTACCTCGTGGAGTTGGGGCAGCCCCAGCATTTT | CASSYLVELGQPQHF
. | few | TRBJ2-2 | TRBV9 | TGTGCCAGCAGCACTAGACCCCGAGGGGGATCGGGACACACCGGGGAGCTGTTTTTT | CASSTRPRGGSGHTGELFF
. | . | TRBJ2-2 | TRBV29-1 | TGCAGCGTTGTGCTAGAGGGCACCGGGGAGCTGTTTTTT | CSVVLEGTGELFF
. | . | TRBJ2-5 | TRBV30 | TGTGCCTGGAGTTTTACAGAAGAGACCCAGTACTTC | CAWSFTEETQYF
TRBD1 | few | TRBJ1-2 | TRBV6-1 | TGTGCCAGCAGTGAAGCGCGGGGACAGGGAGCACGCTACACCTTC | CASSEARGQGARYTF
TRBD1 | few | TRBJ2-7 | TRBV28 | TGTGCCAGCAGTTTTGACAGGGGGGCCTACGAGCAGTACTTC | CASSFDRGAYEQYF
. | . | TRBJ2-5 | TRBV29-1 | TGCAGCGTTGAAGTCGTGGCAGGGGCTAAGGAGACCCAGTACTTC | CSVEVVAGAKETQYF
TRBD1 | few | TRBJ1-1 | TRBV6-8 | TGTGCCAGCAGTCCCGGGACAGTTGAAGCTTTCTTT | CASSPGTVEAFF
. | few | TRBJ1-1 | TRBV28 | TGTGCCAGCAGTTCCCTAGGGGCTGCGAACACTGAAGCTTTCTTT | CASSSLGAANTEAFF
. | . | TRBJ2-2 | TRBV5-1 | TGCGCCAGCAGTTACTCCCCCGGGACTCAGAACACCGGGGAGCTGTTTTTT | CASSYSPGTQNTGELFF
. | few | TRBJ1-1 | TRBV11-3 | TGTGCCAGCAGCCAAGGACATGGGGCGGTGAACACTGAAGCTTTCTTT | CASSQGHGAVNTEAFF
TRBD2 | . | TRBJ2-2 | TRBV5-1 | TGCGCCAGCAGCTTGGCCGGACTAGCGGGGACCGGGGAGCTGTTTTTT | CASSLAGLAGTGELFF
TRBD2 | medium-sized | TRBJ2-5 | TRBV6-8 | TGTGCCAGCAGTTTGGGGACTAGGCCTACAGAGACCCAGTACTTC | CASSLGTRPTETQYF
. | . | TRBJ1-1 | TRBV30 | TGTGCCTGGAGTCCCCCGGCCTCCGGAGGTTTCTTT | CAWSPPASGGFF
TRBD1 | . | TRBJ1-1 | TRBV12-5 | TGTGCTAGTGGCCTGGACAGGGAGACTTTCTTT | CASGLDRETFF
. | once | TRBJ2-7 | TRBV14 | TGTGCCAGCAGCCTCCCGGGACCTTACTACGAGCAGTACTTC | CASSLPGPYYEQYF
. | few | TRBJ2-5 | TRBV10-3 | TGTGCCATCAGTGAGATGGACTCGCAAGAGACCCAGTACTTC | CAISEMDSQETQYF
. | few | TRBJ1-5 | TRBV6-1 | TGTGCCAGCAGTGAAGTTCGAGGGGCGGCTCAGCCCCAGCATTTT | CASSEVRGAAQPQHF
TRBD1 | few | TRBJ1-5 | TRBV6-8 | TGTGCCAGCAGTGATACAGGGGGCAGATATAGCAATCAGCCCCAGCATTTT | CASSDTGGRYSNQPQHF